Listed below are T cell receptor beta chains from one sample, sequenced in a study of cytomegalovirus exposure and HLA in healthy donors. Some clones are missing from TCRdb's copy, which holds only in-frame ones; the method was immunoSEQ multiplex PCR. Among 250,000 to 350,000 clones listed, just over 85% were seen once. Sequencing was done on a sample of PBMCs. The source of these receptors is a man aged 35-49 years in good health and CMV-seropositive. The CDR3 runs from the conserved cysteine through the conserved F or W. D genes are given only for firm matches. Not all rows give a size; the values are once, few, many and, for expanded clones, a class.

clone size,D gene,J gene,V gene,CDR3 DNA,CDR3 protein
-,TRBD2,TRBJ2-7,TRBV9,TGTGCCAGCAGCCCGGGGGGACTAGTCTACGAGCAGTACTTC,CASSPGGLVYEQYF
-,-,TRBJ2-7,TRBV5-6,TGTGCCAGCAGCTTGACAGGAACCGAGCAGTACTTC,CASSLTGTEQYF
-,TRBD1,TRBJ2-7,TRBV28,TGTGCCAGCAGACCGACAGGGGATCACTACGAGCAGTACTTC,CASRPTGDHYEQYF
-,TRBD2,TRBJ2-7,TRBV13,TGTGCCAGCAGCTTTGGGACTAGAGTCTACGAGCAGTACTTC,CASSFGTRVYEQYF
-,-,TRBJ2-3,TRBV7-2,TGTGCCAGCAGCCATAGTCGCCTGGGCACAGATACGCAGTATTTT,CASSHSRLGTDTQYF
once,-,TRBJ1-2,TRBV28,TGTGCCAGTGCGAGGGCGGTCTATGGCTACACCTTC,CASARAVYGYTF
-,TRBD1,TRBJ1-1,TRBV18,TGTGCCAGCTCACTATCACAGGGGATGAACACTGAAGCTTTCTTT,CASSLSQGMNTEAFF
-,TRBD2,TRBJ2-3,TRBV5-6,TGTGCCAGCAGCCAGGGGACTAGCGGGGCAGATACGCAGTATTTT,CASSQGTSGADTQYF
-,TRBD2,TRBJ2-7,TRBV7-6,TGTGCCAGCAGCCCCGAAGCGGGGAGCTCCTACGAGCAGTACTTC,CASSPEAGSSYEQYF
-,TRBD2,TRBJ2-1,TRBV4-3,TGCGCCAGCAGCCAATGGGGACTAGCGGGAGCCCCGGAGGAAAATGAGCAGTTCTTC,CASSQWGLAGAPEENEQFF
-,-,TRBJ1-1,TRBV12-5,TGTGCTAGTGGTTCCGAGGTGAACACTGAAGCTTTCTTT,CASGSEVNTEAFF
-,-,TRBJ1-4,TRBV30,TGTGCCTGGAGTGTATCCGGGTTTAATGAAAAACTGTTTTTT,CAWSVSGFNEKLFF
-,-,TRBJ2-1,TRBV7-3,TGTGCCAGCAGCTCCTATCGACCAGGAGAGCAGTTCTTC,CASSSYRPGEQFF
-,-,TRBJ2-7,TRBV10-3,TGTGCCATCAGTGTGGACAAGACCTACGAGCAGTACTTC,CAISVDKTYEQYF
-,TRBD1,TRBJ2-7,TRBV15,TGTGCCACCAGCGAGGGACAGGGAGGGTACGAGCAGTACTTC,CATSEGQGGYEQYF
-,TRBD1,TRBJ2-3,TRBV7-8,TGTGCCAGCAGCTCCCGGGCCAGGGACAGAAGCACAGATACGCAGTATTTT,CASSSRARDRSTDTQYF
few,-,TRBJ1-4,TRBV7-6,TGTGCCAGCAGCTTCTTTAATGAAAAACTGTTTTTT,CASSFFNEKLFF
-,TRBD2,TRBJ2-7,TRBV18,TGTGCCAGCTCACCACTTGGGGGGGACTACGAGCAGTACTTC,CASSPLGGDYEQYF
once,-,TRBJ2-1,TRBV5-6,TGTGCCAGCAGCTTGAGGTCAGGTTCCTACAATGAGCAGTTCTTC,CASSLRSGSYNEQFF
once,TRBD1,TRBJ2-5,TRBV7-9,TGTGCCAGCAGCAGGACAGGCTTATTAGAGACCCAGTACTTC,CASSRTGLLETQYF
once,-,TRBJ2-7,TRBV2,TGTGCCAGCAAGGCAGGGGTCTCCTACGAGCAGTACTTC,CASKAGVSYEQYF
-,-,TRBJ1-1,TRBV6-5,TGTGCCAGCAGATCCCGGGGGAACACTGAAGCTTTCTTT,CASRSRGNTEAFF
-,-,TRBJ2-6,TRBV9,TGTGCCAGCAGCGTAGAGGGGCGGAGCTCTGGGGCCAACGTCCTGACTTTC,CASSVEGRSSGANVLTF
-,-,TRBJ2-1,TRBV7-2,TGTGCCAGCAGCTTCAATCCGGGGACCTACAATGAGCAGTTCTTC,CASSFNPGTYNEQFF
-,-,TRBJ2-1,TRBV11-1,TGTGCCAGCAGTCTAGACGGCAGCTCCTACAATGAGCAGTTCTTC,CASSLDGSSYNEQFF
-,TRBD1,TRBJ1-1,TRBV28,TGTGCCAGCATGATAAGACAGGGGGAATCTGAAGCTTTCTTT,CASMIRQGESEAFF
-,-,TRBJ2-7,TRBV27,TGTGCCAGCGCGAGCCGGGACATGCTTTCCTACGAGCAGTACTTC,CASASRDMLSYEQYF
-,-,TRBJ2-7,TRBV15,TGTGCCACCAGCAGAGGGGGGATAGGAGGGGGCGAGCAGCACTTC,CATSRGGIGGGEQHF
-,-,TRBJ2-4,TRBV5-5,TGTGCCAGCAGCTTGTTAAGGGCGGGCAAAAACATTCAGTACTTC,CASSLLRAGKNIQYF
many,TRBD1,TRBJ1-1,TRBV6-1,TGTGCCAGCAGTGAGACAGGGCGGATTGAAGCTTTCTTT,CASSETGRIEAFF
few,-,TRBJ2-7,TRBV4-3,TGCGCCAGCAGCCAAGATAGGGGGACGATCTCCTACGAGCAGTACTTC,CASSQDRGTISYEQYF
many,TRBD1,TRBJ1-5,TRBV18,TGTGCCAGCTCAACGGACAGGGATCAGCCCCAGCATTTT,CASSTDRDQPQHF
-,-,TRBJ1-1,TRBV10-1,TGCGTAACGTTCGGGGGGCAGGCCACTGAAGCTTTCTTT,CVTFGGQATEAFF
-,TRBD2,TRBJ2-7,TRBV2,TGTGCCAGCAGTCCGTGGGGGGGGGAGCAGTACTTC,CASSPWGGEQYF
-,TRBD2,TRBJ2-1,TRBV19,TGTGCCAGTAGTATTTATCTGGGGACTAGCGAGGTGTTCTTC,CASSIYLGTSEVFF
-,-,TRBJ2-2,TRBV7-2,TGTGCCAGCAGCTTAGACAGGGATGCCGGGGAGCTGTTTTTT,CASSLDRDAGELFF
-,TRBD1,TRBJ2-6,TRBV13,TGTGCCAGCAGCCCCGGGACAGGGCCCTTTCGGACTGGGGCCAACGTCCTGACTTTC,CASSPGTGPFRTGANVLTF
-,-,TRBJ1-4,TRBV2,TGTGCCAGCACTGACCCCGCGGGCGCTGGCGAAAAACTGTTTTTT,CASTDPAGAGEKLFF
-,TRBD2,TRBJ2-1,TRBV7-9,TGTGCCAGCAGCTTAGGACGCGGGAGCTCCTACAATGAGCAGTTCTTC,CASSLGRGSSYNEQFF
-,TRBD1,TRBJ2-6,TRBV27,TGTGCCAGCAGTTACAGGGGGCAAGGGGCCAACGTCCTGACTTTC,CASSYRGQGANVLTF
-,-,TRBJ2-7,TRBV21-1,TGTGCCAGCAGCAAAGTTGCGGGCGAAACGTACGAGCAGTACTTC,CASSKVAGETYEQYF
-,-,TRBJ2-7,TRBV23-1,TGCGCCAGCGGGGCGACCAGCTCCTACGAGCAGTACTTC,CASGATSSYEQYF
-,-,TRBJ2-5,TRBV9,TGTGCCAGCAGCGTAGGACAGTCACAAGAGACCCAGTACTTC,CASSVGQSQETQYF
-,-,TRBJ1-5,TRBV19,TGTGCCAGTAGTATCACAGGTTATAGCAATCAGCCCCAGCATTTT,CASSITGYSNQPQHF
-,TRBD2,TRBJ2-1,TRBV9,TGTGCCAGCAGCGTTAGCGGGAGGGTAGGTGAGCAGTTCTTC,CASSVSGRVGEQFF
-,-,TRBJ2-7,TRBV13,TGTGCCAGCAGGGGGCTAGGGGGTTACGAGCAGTACTTC,CASRGLGGYEQYF
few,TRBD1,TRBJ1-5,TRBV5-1,TGCGCCAGCAGCCGAACAGGGGGCCTCAATCAGCCCCAGCATTTT,CASSRTGGLNQPQHF
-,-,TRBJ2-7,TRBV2,TGTGCCAGCAGTGGGGGGACTTCTTCCTACGAGCAGTACTTC,CASSGGTSSYEQYF
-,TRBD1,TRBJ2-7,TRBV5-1,TGCGCCAGCAGCTTGCAGGGGGCCGGGGGAGAGCAGTACTTC,CASSLQGAGGEQYF
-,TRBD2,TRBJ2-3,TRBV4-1,TGCGCCAGCAGCCCCTTCGGCGGGAGCCCAGATACGCAGTATTTT,CASSPFGGSPDTQYF
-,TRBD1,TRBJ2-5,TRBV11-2,TGTGCCAGCAGCGTACAGGGGGCGCACCGCGAGACCCAGTACTTC,CASSVQGAHRETQYF
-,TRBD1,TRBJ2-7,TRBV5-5,TGTGCCAGCAGCTTTTCGGGACAGGGAAACGAGCAGTACTTC,CASSFSGQGNEQYF
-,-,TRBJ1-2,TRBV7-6,TGTGCCAGCAGCTTAGCGAGACGTTCGAGAGGACAGCGAGCTAACTATGGCTACACCTTC,CASSLARRSRGQRANYGYTF
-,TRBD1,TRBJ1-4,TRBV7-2,TGTGCCAGCACCCCAGGGGGCGCGAGGGAAAAACTGTTTTTT,CASTPGGAREKLFF